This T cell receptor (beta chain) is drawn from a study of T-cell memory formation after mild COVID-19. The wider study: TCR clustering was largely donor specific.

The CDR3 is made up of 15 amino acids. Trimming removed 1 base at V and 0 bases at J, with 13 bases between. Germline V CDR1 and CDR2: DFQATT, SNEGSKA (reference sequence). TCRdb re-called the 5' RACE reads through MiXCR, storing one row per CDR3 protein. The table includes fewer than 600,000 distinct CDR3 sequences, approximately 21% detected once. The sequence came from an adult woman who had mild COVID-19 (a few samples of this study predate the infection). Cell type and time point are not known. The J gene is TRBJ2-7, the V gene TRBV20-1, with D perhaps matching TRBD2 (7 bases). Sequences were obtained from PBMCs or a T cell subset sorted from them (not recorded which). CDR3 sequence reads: CSARGRAGASYEQYF. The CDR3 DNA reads TGCAGTGCTAGAGGTCGGGCGGGGGCCTCCTACGAGCAGTACTTC.